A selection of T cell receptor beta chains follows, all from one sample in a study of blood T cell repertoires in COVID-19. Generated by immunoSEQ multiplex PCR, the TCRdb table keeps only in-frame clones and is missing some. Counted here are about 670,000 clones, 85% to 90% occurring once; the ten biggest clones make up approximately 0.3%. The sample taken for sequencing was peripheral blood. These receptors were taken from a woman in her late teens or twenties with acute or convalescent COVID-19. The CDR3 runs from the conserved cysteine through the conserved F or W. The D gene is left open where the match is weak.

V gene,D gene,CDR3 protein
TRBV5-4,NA,CASSFRLGDEQYF
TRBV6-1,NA,CASSELAGTATGELFF
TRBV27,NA,CASSSLSGSYEQYF
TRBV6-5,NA,CASSYSGRGGGYTF
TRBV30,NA,CAWSLPDRTMANEQFF
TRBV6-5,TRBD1,CASSYGTGNNSPLHF
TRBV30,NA,CAWIYSTDTQYF
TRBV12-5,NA,CATKDDRSYGYTF
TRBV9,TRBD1,CASSHLGTGALGEQFF
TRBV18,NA,CASSRSDSSNQPQHF
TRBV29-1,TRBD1,CSVVFPTGAYGYTF
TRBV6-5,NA,CASSYSIQGRRGYTF
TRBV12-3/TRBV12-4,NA,CASTLDSNQPQHF
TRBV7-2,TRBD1,CASSLVVTGNYGYTF
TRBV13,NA,CASSSRDTQYF
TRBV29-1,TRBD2,CSARLAGYNEQFF
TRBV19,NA,CASSIDNGNVNGYTF
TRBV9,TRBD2,CASSGGTSGGVPGEQYF
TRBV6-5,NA,CASSYLTPPTYEQYF
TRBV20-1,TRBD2,CSASGAGLTNYEQYF
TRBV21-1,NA,CASSGTGPSSPKETDTQYF
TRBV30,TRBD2,CARLAGVNTGELFF
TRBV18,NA,CASSPSVNQPQHF
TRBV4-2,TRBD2,CASSQGGGASYEQYF
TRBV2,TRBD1,CASPRDRGAETQYF
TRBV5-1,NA,CASSLMGHPLSYEQYF
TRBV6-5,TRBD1,CASSPDRGITEAFF
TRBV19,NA,CASSIWRPLGYGYTF
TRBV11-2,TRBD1,CASGSTGGQSGYTF
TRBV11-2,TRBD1,CASSLGDRRNQPQHF
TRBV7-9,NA,CASTWAGSGYTF
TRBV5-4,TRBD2,CASSPRGEETDTQYF
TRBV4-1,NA,CASSQGGAGGYTF
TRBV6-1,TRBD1,CASSEETGGTDTQYF
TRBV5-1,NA,CASSFSSSYNSPLHF
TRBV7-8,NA,CASSLASFGVPYTEAFF
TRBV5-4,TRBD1,CASSVPGQGASDTQYF
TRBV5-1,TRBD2,CASAGTSGGNEQFF
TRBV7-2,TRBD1,CASSLGQGDSPLHF
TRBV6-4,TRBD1,CASRAQGAPEKLFF
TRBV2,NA,CASREGQLAGANVLTF
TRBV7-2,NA,CASSFGGSNEQYF
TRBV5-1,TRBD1,CASGTGASYNSPLHF
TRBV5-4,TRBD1,CASSLGGTVTRGYTF
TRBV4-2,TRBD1,CASSQAPGGATEAFF
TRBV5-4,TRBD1,CASSLLEGAGGYGYTF
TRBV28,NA,CASSLIRGRQPQHF
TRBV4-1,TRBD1,CASSQPPGQGAGDGYTF
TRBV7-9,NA,CASSYQGNSVYEQYF
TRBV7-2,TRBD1,CASSSHRDRGRNGYTF
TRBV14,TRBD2,CASSQGTAVAGRTDTQYF
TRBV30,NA,CAWTPRVTEAFF
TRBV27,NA,CASSLRLGAQPQHF
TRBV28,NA,CASSLRGRGSNQPQHF
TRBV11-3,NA,CASSFQYTDTQYF
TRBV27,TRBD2,CASSFRASGGSYEQYF
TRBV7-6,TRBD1,CASSLVEPGQGRIYGYTF
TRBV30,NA,CAWKSDWNYEQYF
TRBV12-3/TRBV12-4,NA,CASSGGTNTEAFF